Below, 29 T cell receptor beta chains from the same sample are listed, as sequenced in a study of CD8 T cells in Susac syndrome. RNA totalling roughly 0.45 to 1 ug underwent reverse transcription with random hexamers. TCRdb redid the calling of the immunoSEQ multiplex PCR reads with MiXCR, one entry per CDR3 protein. Of about 180,000 distinct CDR3 sequences detected, roughly 94% appear once; the ten largest clones hold 0.09% to 0.1%. The sample was CD4+ T cells from PBMCs. These receptors originate from a human donor with Susac syndrome.

The chain uses TRBV6-1 and TRBJ2-7; TRBD1 agrees at 12 bases. V shed 6 bases, J shed 5 bases, and the junction held 5 bases outside the gene matches. The CDR3 extends over 14 amino acids. CDR1 MNHNS and CDR2 SASEGT come from the germline V gene. The CDR3 coding sequence is TGTGCCAGCAGGCCCGGGACAGGGGGCGACGAGCAGTACTTC. Protein sequence: CASRPGTGGDEQYF.

The genes are TRBV6-6 and TRBJ1-2; D gene ambiguous. Trimming pared 0 bases from V and 4 bases from J, leaving 12 bases between. The CDR3 contains 15 residues. Per germline, CDR1 MNHNY and CDR2 SVGAGI (reference sequence). The CDR3 coding sequence is TGTGCCAGCAGTTACTCCCCGGACCCTTCCTATGGCTACACCTTC. Amino acid sequence: CASSYSPDPSYGYTF.

The CDR3 sequence is CASSSSLRGSNQPQHF. Written as DNA, the CDR3 is TGTGCCAGCAGCTCCAGCCTCCGGGGGAGCAATCAGCCCCAGCATTTT. The chain has TRBV7-9 and TRBJ1-5, with a tentative D call TRBD1 (5 bases). This CDR3 has 16 residues. Trimming stripped 4 bases from V and 1 base from J, with 14 bases between. Germline CDR1 and CDR2: SEHNR and FQNEAQ (reference sequence).

The chain joins TRBV4-1 to TRBJ2-1; D might be TRBD2 (6 bases). There are 17 residues in the CDR3. The V end was cut by 3 bases, the J end by 12 bases, with 27 bases between. Germline values: CDR1 MGHRA, CDR2 YSYEKL. CDR3 sequence reads: CASSHFPGGIGRQGQFF. The CDR3 DNA reads TGCGCCAGCAGCCACTTCCCAGGAGGGATCGGTCGACAAGGGCAGTTCTTC.

This chain connects TRBV7-9 to TRBJ2-1, with TRBD1 matching over 7 bases. The CDR3 runs 14 residues. The germline CDR1 and CDR2 sequences are SEHNR and FQNEAQ (reference sequence). J gave up 4 bases and V 1 base, and 1 base lay outside the gene matches. Here the CDR3 reads CASSLEGQYNEQFF. CDR3 sequence (DNA): TGTGCCAGCAGCTTAGAGGGACAGTACAATGAGCAGTTCTTC. Filled out from reference TRBV7-9 and TRBJ2-1, the complete variable domain reads DTGVSQNPRHKITKRGQNVTFRCDPISEHNRLYWYRQTLGQGPEFLTYFQNEAQLEKSRLLSDRFSAERPKGSFSTLEIQRTEQGDSAMYLCASSLEGQYNEQFFGPGTRLTVL.

The rearrangement links TRBV12-3 or TRBV12-4 to TRBJ1-2, with D unclear. CDR3 length equals 13 residues. The germline V and J ends were trimmed by 1 base and 5 bases, with 8 bases remaining between them. The CDR3 DNA follows: TGTGCCAGCAGTTTAGGGCGGATGTATGGCTACACCTTC. Residues: CASSLGRMYGYTF.

This rearrangement joins TRBV2 to TRBJ2-3; possible D gene TRBD1, 5 bases. The germline V and J ends were trimmed by 6 bases and 0 bases, with 10 bases remaining between them. The CDR3 spans 14 residues. Per the germline V gene, CDR1 is SNHLY and CDR2 is FYNNEI. The CDR3 region has the DNA TGTGCCAGCAGGACAGTACAAAGCACAGATACGCAGTATTTT. As protein: CASRTVQSTDTQYF.

The J gene is TRBJ2-1, the V gene TRBV7-9; no definite D call. This CDR3 has 14 residues. Trimming shortened V by 4 bases and J by 3 bases, and 10 bases separated the two germline ends. Germline CDR1 SEHNR, CDR2 FQNEAQ (reference sequence). The CDR3 nucleotides read TGTGCCAGCAGCTCCCCGCCCGACTACAATGAGCAGTTCTTC. It yields the protein CASSSPPDYNEQFF.

This chain links TRBV30 with TRBJ2-7, with TRBD1 matching 7 bases. Germline trimming cut 3 bases from V and 3 bases from J; bases unmatched to any gene: 2. The CDR3 loop spans 12 amino acids. Germline V gives CDR1 GTSNPN, CDR2 SVGIG (reference sequence). CDR3 loop: CAWSRTGYEQYF. Written as DNA, the CDR3 is TGTGCCTGGAGCCGGACAGGCTACGAGCAGTACTTC.

The chain employs TRBV20-1 and TRBJ2-3; 8 nucleotides align to TRBD2. This CDR3 comprises 15 residues. Germline V gives CDR1 DFQATT, CDR2 SNEGSKA (reference sequence). V lost 3 bases and J lost 6; bases outside the gene matches: 11. CDR3 protein: CSASTSGGRSDTQYF. The CDR3 bases are TGCAGTGCTAGTACGTCGGGAGGGAGATCGGATACGCAGTATTTT.

The genes are TRBV29-1 and TRBJ1-1; TRBD1 matches 8 bases. The CDR3 is 14 amino acids. CDR1 and CDR2 from the germline V gene are SQVTM and ANQGSEA. With V trimmed by 3 bases and J by 6 bases, 9 bases remained unmatched. The chain's CDR3 is CSVDIGQGGPEAFF. CDR3 coding DNA: TGCAGCGTTGACATCGGACAGGGAGGCCCTGAAGCTTTCTTT.

The chain recombines TRBV5-5 with TRBJ2-7, with TRBD2 matching 14 bases. J lost 1 base, V lost 4 bases, and 4 bases had no gene match. The CDR3 extends over 16 amino acids. Germline lookup yields CDR1 SGHKS and CDR2 YYEKEE (reference sequence). The CDR3 loop is CASSRGLAGASYEQYF. CDR3 DNA sequence: TGTGCCAGCAGCCGGGGACTAGCGGGAGCATCCTACGAGCAGTACTTC.

This clonotype was counted a single time. This chain connects TRBV6-6 to TRBJ1-1, with D unclear. V was pared by 7 bases and J by 7 bases, with 13 bases between. Germline-derived CDR1 and CDR2 are MNHNY and SVGAGI (reference sequence). The CDR3 consists of 12 residues. The chain's CDR3 is CASIPDLGEAFF. Written as DNA, the CDR3 is TGTGCCAGCATTCCGGATCTAGGTGAAGCTTTCTTT.

This chain uses TRBV5-8 with TRBJ2-2, with a possible D match to TRBD1 (5 bases). Trimming took off 0 bases at V and 5 bases at J, with 14 bases between the two ends. Per germline, CDR1 SGHTS and CDR2 YDEGEE. The CDR3 covers 16 residues. The CDR3 region is CASSLVFGQQTGELFF. The CDR3 DNA is TGTGCCAGCAGCTTGGTTTTCGGACAACAAACCGGGGAGCTGTTTTTT.

The chain couples TRBV29-1 to TRBJ2-7; D may be TRBD2 (6 bases). This CDR3 spans 12 amino acids. The V and J ends lost 6 bases and 4 bases respectively, with 13 bases between them. CDR1 and CDR2 (germline): SQVTM, ANQGSEA. The CDR3 here is CSVTGLQYEQYF. CDR3 nucleotide sequence: TGCAGCGTAACGGGACTGCAATACGAGCAGTACTTC.

The rearrangement links TRBV20-1 to TRBJ2-1; 9 nucleotides align to TRBD1. The CDR3 has 16 amino acids. Germline V CDR1 and CDR2: DFQATT, SNEGSKA (reference sequence). The V segment lost 5 bases and the J segment 6 bases; nucleotides outside the gene matches: 14. The CDR3 DNA follows: TGCAGTGCTCCCCGGCTAGGGGACAGGGTAGGCAATGAGCAGTTCTTC. It encodes CSAPRLGDRVGNEQFF.

The CDR3 loop is CASSLKGGDENIQYF. DNA for the CDR3: TGCGCCAGCAGCTTGAAAGGGGGCGATGAAAACATTCAGTACTTC. The chain recombines TRBV5-1 with TRBJ2-4; 7 bases are a match to TRBD1. The CDR3 sequence is 15 residues long. CDR1 is SGHRS, CDR2 YFSETQ, per germline. Trimming at V came to 1 base and at J to 5 bases, leaving 6 bases not matched to a gene.

This clonotype was seen only once. V and J are TRBV18 and TRBJ1-1; D unclear. The CDR3 covers 12 residues. V was pared by 2 bases and J by 5 bases, with 6 bases between. CDR1 is KGHSH and CDR2 is LQKENI in the germline V gene. CDR3 sequence: CASSPVRTEAFF. The CDR3, as DNA: TGTGCCAGCTCACCAGTCCGGACTGAAGCTTTCTTT. Complete variable domain (other parts from reference TRBV18 and TRBJ1-1): NAGVMQNPRHLVRRRGQEARLRCSPMKGHSHVYWYRQLPEEGLKFMVYLQKENIIDESGMPKERFSAEFPKEGPSILRIQQVVRGDSAAYFCASSPVRTEAFFGQGTRLTVV.

This clonotype was detected only once. The chain links TRBV24-1 to TRBJ1-5; D perhaps matches TRBD1 (5 bases). Germline CDR1 is KGHDR and CDR2 is SFDVKD. Trimming left V 3 bases short and J 7 bases short, with 15 bases between. The CDR3 runs to 15 residues. The CDR3 protein is CATSDTRASGQPQHF. CDR3 DNA sequence: TGTGCCACCAGTGATACCCGGGCCTCAGGGCAGCCCCAGCATTTT.

The chain employs TRBV28 and TRBJ2-5; 12 bases are a match to TRBD2. The CDR3 length is 16 residues. Per the germline V gene, CDR1 is MDHEN and CDR2 is SYDVKM. V dropped 6 bases and J dropped 5; count of bases not matched to a gene: 10. Here the CDR3 DNA reads TGTGCCAGCAGGTCCACTCGACTAGCGGGAGTTGAGACCCAGTACTTC. Translation: CASRSTRLAGVETQYF.

The gene calls are TRBV28 and TRBJ1-2; 7 nucleotides match TRBD1. Looked up from germline, CDR1 is MDHEN and CDR2 is SYDVKM. The CDR3 runs 18 residues. Trimming took 2 bases from V and 3 from J; bases not matched to a gene: 15. The CDR3 reads CASSLRRRKTGNDYGYTF. CDR3 DNA: TGTGCCAGCAGTTTACGTCGAAGAAAGACAGGGAATGACTATGGCTACACCTTC.

The rearrangement joins TRBV7-8 to TRBJ2-1; D uncertain. The germline gives CDR1 SGHVS, CDR2 FQNEAQ. The CDR3 is made up of 14 amino acids. V lost 0 bases and J 8 bases, leaving 11 bases between the germline ends. The CDR3 nucleotides are TGTGCCAGCAGCTTAGCGCCATTTGGGGATGAGCAGTTCTTC. Protein sequence: CASSLAPFGDEQFF.

The V gene is TRBV19, the J gene TRBJ1-4; 8 bases fit TRBD1. The CDR3 sequence is 14 residues long. The V and J ends lost 4 bases and 10 bases, in that order; junction bases with no gene match: 8. CDR1 and CDR2 (germline): LNHDA, SQIVND (reference sequence). CDR3 amino acids: CASSTFPGTGKLFF. CDR3 bases: TGTGCCAGTAGTACGTTCCCCGGGACAGGAAAACTGTTTTTT.

The chain employs TRBV28 and TRBJ1-2; no reliable D call. The CDR3 is made up of 14 amino acids. Per germline, CDR1 MDHEN and CDR2 SYDVKM. V lost 6 bases to trimming and J lost 8 bases, with 19 bases between them. Written as DNA, the CDR3 is TGTGCCAGCAGGGTTTCAATTACGGCAAGAGGCTACACCTTC. It specifies CASRVSITARGYTF.

The chain combines TRBV2 with TRBJ2-5; D possibly corresponds to TRBD1 (6 bases). The V gene lost 6 bases and the J gene lost 2 bases, with 13 bases spanning the gap. The CDR3 is made up of 14 amino acids. Germline assignment: CDR1 SNHLY and CDR2 FYNNEI. The CDR3 DNA sequence: TGTGCCAGCAGAGTGGACAGTGCACAAGAGACCCAGTACTTC. Its protein product is CASRVDSAQETQYF.

This chain joins TRBV18 and TRBJ2-5; possible D gene TRBD1, 5 bases. V dropped 6 bases and J dropped 2 bases, with 10 bases sitting between them. The CDR3 spans 13 residues. From germline, CDR1 is KGHSH and CDR2 LQKENI. CDR3 sequence: CASSPKGQETQYF. CDR3 in DNA: TGTGCCAGCTCCCCGAAGGGGCAAGAGACCCAGTACTTC.

J is TRBJ2-1 and V is TRBV7-8; 14 bases are shared with TRBD2. The CDR3 is made up of 16 amino acids. After removal of 3 bases from V and 4 bases from J, the junction contained 2 bases not matched to a gene. Germline CDR1 and CDR2: SGHVS and FQNEAQ. The CDR3 here is CASSFRLAGGYNEQFF. CDR3 nucleotide sequence: TGTGCCAGCAGCTTCCGACTAGCGGGAGGGTACAATGAGCAGTTCTTC.

The sample holds one count of this clonotype. The chain links TRBV20-1 to TRBJ1-1, with 8 bases lining up with TRBD1. V shed 0 bases and J 7 bases; nucleotides not matched to a gene: 7. Germline-derived CDR1 and CDR2 are DFQATT and SNEGSKA (reference sequence). This CDR3 is 14 amino acids long. The CDR3 DNA reads as TGCAGTGCTAGAGATCTGACAGGGGCGAGTGAAGCTTTCTTT. Its protein is CSARDLTGASEAFF.

The gene calls are TRBV9 and TRBJ1-1; D is uncertain. This CDR3 has 13 amino acids. CDR1 is SGDLS, CDR2 YYNGEE, per germline. Trimming removed 0 bases at V and 1 base at J, with 4 bases between. CDR3 amino acids: CASSVVRNTEAFF. CDR3 DNA: TGTGCCAGCAGCGTAGTAAGGAACACTGAAGCTTTCTTT.